The T cell receptor beta chain described here comes from a study of shared clonotypes between healthy human individuals (dated by TCRdb to 2020 to 2021). The study in broad terms: The cohort included three men and a couple of women between 18 and 49 years of age. Blood TCR repertoires of five healthy adults were deeply sequenced to estimate repertoire size and the extent of clonotype sharing between individuals. Between about 0.8 and 9.5 billion PBMCs per donor were obtained by leukapheresis. To increase sequencing depth and limit assay-specific biases, different laboratories used diverse techniques to prepare libraries and sequence TCR repertoires. For each donor, CD4 naive and CD4 memory were each given three plates, CD8 naive was given two plates, and CD8 memory was given one plate.

Measured from the cysteine to the phenylalanine, the CDR3 is 18 residues long. Kept here is only the CDR3 DNA, which spans 54 bases and is read in frame from base 1. For this chain, trimming is 1 base at the V end and 2 bases at the J end, and the number of junction bases without a gene match is 9. CDR1 SGHRS and CDR2 YFSETQ were looked up in the germline V gene. What the authors observed across the whole study: The genetic and exposure-history diversity represented was limited by the small number of donors. Incomplete sequencing was indicated by rarefaction of sorted-subset datasets, despite the large sequencing depth. Larger estimated clonotype richness was generally found for naive subsets than for memory subsets. Compared with non-shared clonotypes, clonotypes shared by all four sorted-subset donors had higher generation probabilities. Pairwise subsampling indicated that sequencing depth was expected to affect the degree of clonotype sharing among donors. Only blood was sampled, and tissue TCR repertoires likely differ from those in blood. Across a handful of donors, approximately 4.6% of naive CD4, roughly 3.3% of naive CD8, approximately 2.5% of memory CD4, and under 0.45% of memory CD8 clonotypes were shared.

Using the deep immunoSEQ assay, TCR CDR3 regions were amplified from genomic DNA by multiplex PCR. Extracted genomic DNA from each cell subset was spread evenly across all wells of several immunoSEQ 96-well plates, with each plate serving as a replicate. For sorted subsets, roughly 200 ng of genomic DNA, equivalent to 25,000 to 35,000 T cell genomes, went into each replicate PCR. Purified libraries were measured with a Qubit 3.0 fluorometer, size-checked on a Bioanalyzer 2100, and measured again with the KAPA Library Quantification kit. Every immunoSEQ 96-well plate was sequenced on a dedicated single-read 150-cycle Illumina NextSeq 550 flow cell. As for how the authors treated the data: Because the immunoSEQ output included only junctional sequences and no quality scores, the filtering could not be the same as the filtering used for full-length reads. Sequences were annotated with PyIR, a Python wrapper for IgBLAST v1.9, and V/J genes and CDR3 were assigned using IMGT germline references. Reads were filtered out if the reads had weak V/J assignments (E-value above 1e-6), no CDR3, stop codons, out-of-frame junctions, or ambiguous translated residues. V3J clonotypes were defined as sequences sharing the same inferred V gene, J gene, and CDR3 amino acid sequence. Percentage overlap between repertoires was computed as shared unique clonotypes divided by the size of the smaller repertoire. Richness of each repertoire was evaluated using RTK rarefaction, the Chao1 estimator, and Recon v2.1 estimates of unobserved clonotypes. Generation probabilities for all TCRbeta clonotypes obtained by the gDNA method from a handful of donors were computed using OLGA. The clones in this table, taken by TCRdb from immuneACCESS, are in-frame only. Not every clone is retained; where verified, under half of the shortfall comes from an unresolved V gene, and the cause of the rest is unknown. V, J and clone size were drawn from that table, and D and trimming were deduced from the DNA. For this sample the table gives fewer than 3 million clones, of which about nine tenths were detected only once. The top ten hold 0.37% of the sample.

Comment on this clone: No cognate antigen has been identified for it. No much larger clone exists at a distance of one base, and base qualities are not known.

Healthy HIV-negative adults with no recently reported acute infections or vaccinations were included as donors. All donors were Caucasian adults living in Nashville, Tennessee, USA. Magnetic negative selection was used to enrich CD4+ T cells, after which naive cells were positively selected on CD45RA and the negative fraction became the memory subset. After blood collection by leukapheresis, PBMCs were isolated using Ficoll-Histopaque density gradient centrifugation and then cryopreserved in the vapor phase of liquid nitrogen. Purity and quantity of every magnetically sorted T cell population were checked by analytical flow cytometry. Each sorted fraction had its genomic DNA isolated and then quantified by UV absorbance on a Nanodrop 2000c.

The sequence is built from TRBV5-1 and TRBJ2-3; a stretch of 11 junction bases matches TRBD2. Specimen: naive CD4+ T cells from PBMCs. Explained via the paper, the cell subset or site label denotes: CD45RA+ positively selected. The sequence was collected from a young man in good health. Some clones in this sample may be carry-over from other donors' samples. The sequence in DNA is TGCGCCAGCAGCTTGCCTTCCCTAGCGGGAGGCTCCACAGATACGCAGTATTTT. It translates as CASSLPSLAGGSTDTQYF.